This T cell receptor beta chain was retrieved from a study of T-cell memory formation after mild COVID-19. Constant-segment primers and 5'RACE yielded cDNA libraries for TCR alpha and TCR beta, each carrying sample barcodes and UMIs. TCRdb reanalysed the 5' RACE reads using MiXCR and keeps one entry per CDR3 protein. This repertoire shows 400,000 to 550,000 distinct CDR3 sequences, 25% found once; its top ten account for approximately 12%. This TCR came from an adult woman who had mild COVID-19 (a few samples of this study predate the infection). Cell type and time point are not known. Sequenced sample: PBMCs or a T cell subset sorted from them (not recorded which).

CDR3 bases: TGTGCCAGCTCACCAGACGCAGGCGGAACCCTCCACTTT. Its translation: CASSPDAGGTLHF. V and J are TRBV18 and TRBJ1-6; no firm D call. V gave up 2 bases and J gave up 14 bases, with 13 bases separating them. Germline-derived CDR1 and CDR2 are KGHSH and LQKENI. This CDR3 comprises 13 residues.